A selection of T cell receptor beta chains follows, all from one sample in a study of blood T cells in healthy people across ages. TCRdb itself ran the 5' RACE reads through MiXCR, one entry per CDR3 protein. This table holds roughly 700,000 distinct CDR3 sequences, roughly 25% found once. In addition, the sample was reused for a study of T cells of mothers and their children.

Material for sequencing was blood. The source of these receptors is a boy aged 10-17 years in good health. The CDR3 runs from the conserved cysteine through the conserved F or W. The D gene is left open where the match is weak. The size entry is marked missing in some rows and otherwise reads once, few, many or a size class.

v_gene	abundance	j_gene	d_gene	CDR3aa	CDR3nt
TRBV13	.	TRBJ2-4	.	CASSFVGGKNIQYF	TGTGCCAGCAGCTTCGTCGGGGGAAAAAACATTCAGTACTTC
TRBV7-2	.	TRBJ2-6	TRBD1	CASSHRDRAAGANVLTF	TGTGCCAGCAGCCACCGGGACAGGGCCGCTGGGGCCAACGTCCTGACTTTC
TRBV14	.	TRBJ2-1	TRBD2	CASSPGLAGEQQFF	TGTGCCAGCAGCCCCGGACTAGCGGGAGAGCAGCAGTTCTTC
TRBV29-1	.	TRBJ2-1	.	CSVEGVDSYNEQFF	TGCAGCGTTGAGGGGGTTGATTCCTACAATGAGCAGTTCTTC
TRBV12-3/TRBV12-4	.	TRBJ1-2	.	CASSFTGNYGYTF	TGTGCCAGCAGTTTCACAGGAAACTATGGCTACACCTTC
TRBV4-2	.	TRBJ2-2	.	CASSQDRESERAGELFF	TGTGCCAGCAGCCAAGATCGGGAGTCGGAAAGGGCCGGGGAGCTGTTTTTT
TRBV28	few	TRBJ2-5	.	CASSYRDGETQYF	TGTGCCAGCAGCTACAGGGATGGGGAGACCCAGTACTTC
TRBV29-1	.	TRBJ2-5	TRBD2	CSVRREGETQYF	TGCAGCGTGAGGCGGGAGGGGGAGACCCAGTACTTC
TRBV20-1	.	TRBJ2-1	.	CSARSKDEQFF	TGCAGTGCTAGATCAAAAGATGAGCAGTTCTTC
TRBV7-9	.	TRBJ2-1	.	CASSLVRGRHPNNEQFF	TGTGCCAGCAGCTTAGTAAGAGGCCGGCACCCCAATAATGAGCAGTTCTTC
TRBV29-1	.	TRBJ2-3	TRBD2	CSVLLAGHSTDTQYF	TGCAGCGTACTACTAGCGGGACATAGCACAGATACGCAGTATTTT
TRBV6-5	.	TRBJ2-2	.	CASSYSTTDQTGELFF	TGTGCCAGCAGTTACTCGACGACGGACCAAACCGGGGAGCTGTTTTTT
TRBV29-1	few	TRBJ2-7	.	CSVAGKWAARPLYEQYF	TGCAGCGTTGCCGGGAAATGGGCAGCCCGGCCCCTTTACGAGCAGTACTTC
TRBV7-9	.	TRBJ1-5	TRBD1	CASTIPGGRDQPQHF	TGTGCCAGCACCATCCCAGGGGGGCGAGATCAGCCCCAGCATTTT
TRBV11-2	.	TRBJ2-5	TRBD1	CASSPRPPGQASRRYF	TGTGCCAGCAGCCCACGACCACCGGGACAGGCCTCCCGTAGGTACTTC
TRBV7-2	.	TRBJ2-1	.	CASSPQSRDWGYNEQFF	TGTGCCAGCAGCCCACAAAGCCGGGACTGGGGATACAATGAGCAGTTCTTC
TRBV7-9	.	TRBJ2-2	.	CASSPNPGSNTGELFF	TGTGCCAGCAGCCCTAATCCAGGGTCGAACACCGGGGAGCTGTTTTTT
TRBV12-3/TRBV12-4	few	TRBJ1-5	TRBD1	CAGGRGASQPQHF	TGTGCCGGTGGCAGGGGGGCGAGTCAGCCCCAGCATTTT
TRBV29-1	.	TRBJ2-1	TRBD2	CSVVVGIAGYNEQFF	TGCAGCGTCGTTGTTGGAATAGCGGGATACAATGAGCAGTTCTTC
TRBV2	.	TRBJ1-5	.	CASSELRGGTPQHF	TGTGCCAGCAGTGAATTGCGGGGTGGCACTCCCCAGCATTTT
TRBV7-9	few	TRBJ2-1	.	CACQPSNEQFF	TGTGCCTGCCAACCGTCGAATGAGCAGTTCTTC
TRBV20-1	few	TRBJ2-7	.	CSASGRGFEQYF	TGCAGTGCTAGCGGGAGAGGGTTCGAGCAGTACTTC
TRBV6-1	.	TRBJ2-7	.	CASRSGLTYEQYF	TGTGCCAGCAGATCAGGGCTGACCTACGAGCAGTACTTC
TRBV4-3	.	TRBJ1-1	.	CASSQDRTPPEAFF	TGCGCCAGCAGCCAAGATAGGACCCCACCGGAAGCTTTCTTT